These T cell receptor beta chains were read from a single sample in a study of Ad26.COV2.S vaccination and SARS-CoV-2 variants. TCRdb's table, derived via immunoSEQ multiplex PCR, lists solely in-frame clones and lacks some. The data hold about 280,000 clones, with approximately 87% observed a single time. The sample here was peripheral blood, taken in a trial of Ad26.COV2.S vaccine versus placebo. The receptors were sampled from a person aged 18-65 years who received the Ad26.COV2.S COVID-19 vaccine or a placebo. Each CDR3 is given with its conserved first and last residue. Fields, in order: clone size, D gene, V gene, J gene, CDR3 DNA, CDR3 protein. A D gene is named only where the DNA matches it firmly. Clone size appears in some rows only: once, few, many, or a class for an expanded clone.

size: -
D: -
V: TRBV19
J: TRBJ1-1
DNA: TGTGCCAGTAGTATCATGTACAGGGACACTGAAGCTTTCTTT
CDR3: CASSIMYRDTEAFF

size: -
D: TRBD2
V: TRBV29-1
J: TRBJ2-5
DNA: TGCAGCGTTGTAGCGGGGGCTCAAGAGACCCAGTACTTC
CDR3: CSVVAGAQETQYF

size: once
D: -
V: TRBV6-1
J: TRBJ1-2
DNA: TGTGCCAGCAGTGAAAGGGTAGGCGGCTACACCTTC
CDR3: CASSERVGGYTF

size: -
D: TRBD1
V: TRBV5-1
J: TRBJ1-6
DNA: TGCGCCAGCAGCTTGCCGGACAGGGGCAGGAATTCACCCCTCCACTTT
CDR3: CASSLPDRGRNSPLHF

size: -
D: TRBD1
V: TRBV7-2
J: TRBJ1-4
DNA: TGTGCCAGCAGCTTCCTCCCCAGGGGGGCTAATGAAAAACTGTTTTTT
CDR3: CASSFLPRGANEKLFF

size: -
D: -
V: TRBV6-6
J: TRBJ1-3
DNA: TGTGCCAGCAGTTACACCGTCTCTGGAAACACCATATATTTT
CDR3: CASSYTVSGNTIYF

size: -
D: TRBD1
V: TRBV28
J: TRBJ1-5
DNA: TGTGCCAGCTGGGGACAGCTACATAATAGCAATCAGCCCCAGCATTTT
CDR3: CASWGQLHNSNQPQHF

size: -
D: -
V: TRBV2
J: TRBJ2-3
DNA: TGTGCCAGCGGTAGCGGCCGTCCAGATACGCAGTATTTT
CDR3: CASGSGRPDTQYF

size: -
D: -
V: TRBV6-6
J: TRBJ2-3
DNA: TGTGCCACCAGTCGGAGGAGCACAGATACGCAGTATTTT
CDR3: CATSRRSTDTQYF

size: -
D: -
V: TRBV19
J: TRBJ2-3
DNA: TGTGCCAGTAGTCCCACTTCAAGCACAGATACGCAGTATTTT
CDR3: CASSPTSSTDTQYF

size: once
D: -
V: TRBV7-9
J: TRBJ1-1
DNA: TGTGCCAGCAGCTTAAAAGGTTTTTCTGAAGCTTTCTTT
CDR3: CASSLKGFSEAFF

size: -
D: -
V: TRBV28
J: TRBJ2-7
DNA: TGTGCCGGAGGACCTAGTTGGTCCTACGAGCAGTACTTC
CDR3: CAGGPSWSYEQYF

size: -
D: -
V: TRBV7-6
J: TRBJ1-2
DNA: TGTGCCAGCAGCTTACTGACAGACTATGGCTACACCTTC
CDR3: CASSLLTDYGYTF

size: -
D: TRBD2
V: TRBV6-1
J: TRBJ2-1
DNA: TGTGCCAGCAGTGAAGGGGTGGGGACTAGCGGGAGGCGGGGGGATGAGCAGTTCTTC
CDR3: CASSEGVGTSGRRGDEQFF

size: once
D: -
V: TRBV30
J: TRBJ1-2
DNA: TGTGCCTGGAGTGACAGGGCGAACTATGGCTACACCTTC
CDR3: CAWSDRANYGYTF

size: -
D: TRBD1
V: TRBV6-4
J: TRBJ1-2
DNA: TGTGCCAGCAGTGACTCCATGGGCAGGGGGCGTGATGGCTACACCTTC
CDR3: CASSDSMGRGRDGYTF

size: once
D: -
V: TRBV6-2/TRBV6-3
J: TRBJ1-1
DNA: TGTGCCAGCAGTTACTTGGCGGGACCTGAAGCTTTCTTT
CDR3: CASSYLAGPEAFF

size: -
D: TRBD1
V: TRBV6-5
J: TRBJ1-5
DNA: TGTGCCAGCAGTCCCCTTACAGGGACAGGCCAGCCCCAGCATTTT
CDR3: CASSPLTGTGQPQHF

size: -
D: -
V: TRBV3-1/TRBV3-2
J: TRBJ2-2
DNA: TGTGCCAGCAGCCATCTCAACACCGGGGAGCTGTTTTTT
CDR3: CASSHLNTGELFF

size: -
D: -
V: TRBV5-8
J: TRBJ2-4
DNA: TGTGCCAGCAGCTTTGGGGGTTGGTCGGCCAAAAACATTCAGTACTTC
CDR3: CASSFGGWSAKNIQYF

size: -
D: TRBD1
V: TRBV11-2
J: TRBJ2-7
DNA: TGTGCCAGCAGCGTCCTCTCCGGGACAGGGGGCTACGAGCAGTACTTC
CDR3: CASSVLSGTGGYEQYF

size: -
D: -
V: TRBV9
J: TRBJ1-6
DNA: TGTGCCAGCAGCGTAGCTGGGCTCTATAATTCACCCCTCCACTTT
CDR3: CASSVAGLYNSPLHF

size: -
D: TRBD2
V: TRBV6-1
J: TRBJ2-1
DNA: TGTGCCAGCAGTGAAAGTTTTGTAGGGACTAGCGGGAGGTTAGAGCAGTTCTTC
CDR3: CASSESFVGTSGRLEQFF

size: -
D: -
V: TRBV28
J: TRBJ2-1
DNA: TGTGCCAGCAGTTCGGCCTCATCGAGGAATGAGCAGTTCTTC
CDR3: CASSSASSRNEQFF

size: -
D: -
V: TRBV7-3
J: TRBJ2-7
DNA: TGTGCCAGCGGGCAGGGAGGTTATGGCGAGCAGTACTTC
CDR3: CASGQGGYGEQYF

size: -
D: -
V: TRBV5-1
J: TRBJ1-2
DNA: TGCGCCAGCAGCTTGGCCCTGGGCGGTAGCTATGGCTACACCTTC
CDR3: CASSLALGGSYGYTF

size: -
D: -
V: TRBV18
J: TRBJ1-1
DNA: TGTGCCAGCTCACCCTTACTAGGAGAAGCTTTCTTT
CDR3: CASSPLLGEAFF

size: -
D: -
V: TRBV19
J: TRBJ1-2
DNA: TGTGCCAGTAGTATACAGCGCCTCTATGGCTACACCTTC
CDR3: CASSIQRLYGYTF

size: few
D: -
V: TRBV25-1
J: TRBJ2-3
DNA: TGTGCCAGCAGCCATACCGGGACACTCACAGATACGCAGTATTTT
CDR3: CASSHTGTLTDTQYF

size: -
D: -
V: TRBV2
J: TRBJ2-3
DNA: TGTGCCAGCAGTGGGATGTCAGATACGCAGTATTTT
CDR3: CASSGMSDTQYF

size: few
D: -
V: TRBV2
J: TRBJ1-2
DNA: TGTGCCAGCAGTGACGCCGGGAGCGAACCTAACTATGGCTACACCTTC
CDR3: CASSDAGSEPNYGYTF

size: once
D: -
V: TRBV6-4
J: TRBJ1-6
DNA: TGTGCCAGCAGTCCGGAAAATTCACCCCTCCACTTT
CDR3: CASSPENSPLHF

size: -
D: -
V: TRBV19
J: TRBJ1-1
DNA: TGTGCCAGTAATAGAAGGAACACTGAAGCTTTCTTT
CDR3: CASNRRNTEAFF

size: -
D: -
V: TRBV24-1
J: TRBJ2-2
DNA: TGTGCCACCAGTGCCCGGGACCTAGGGTCCGGGGAGCTGTTTTTT
CDR3: CATSARDLGSGELFF

size: -
D: -
V: TRBV6-5
J: TRBJ1-2
DNA: TGTGCCAGCAGGGGCAGGAACTATGGCTACACCTTC
CDR3: CASRGRNYGYTF

size: -
D: -
V: TRBV27
J: TRBJ2-7
DNA: TGTGCCAGCAGTTCCGAGGGATTCTCCTACGAGCAGTACTTC
CDR3: CASSSEGFSYEQYF

size: -
D: -
V: TRBV19
J: TRBJ1-3
DNA: TGTGCCAGCCGGAAAGGGTCTATCTCTGGAAACACCATATATTTT
CDR3: CASRKGSISGNTIYF

size: -
D: TRBD2
V: TRBV7-2
J: TRBJ2-3
DNA: TGTGCCAGCAGCCGGGGACTAGCGGGGCAAGATACGCAGTATTTT
CDR3: CASSRGLAGQDTQYF

size: -
D: TRBD2
V: TRBV7-2
J: TRBJ2-7
DNA: TGTGCCAGCAGCCTGGGACTAGCGGGAGGGAGCGAGCAGTACTTC
CDR3: CASSLGLAGGSEQYF

size: -
D: -
V: TRBV21-1
J: TRBJ2-3
DNA: TGTGCCAGCGCGCCGGGAGATACGCAGTATTTT
CDR3: CASAPGDTQYF

size: -
D: -
V: TRBV4-1
J: TRBJ1-2
DNA: TGCGCCAGCAGCCAAGCCGGGCACTATGGCTACACCTTC
CDR3: CASSQAGHYGYTF